A single sample gave rise to the 16 T cell receptor beta chains below, sequenced in a study of shared clonotypes between healthy human individuals. Here immunoSEQ multiplex PCR was the method, and the copy in TCRdb shows in-frame clones only, minus some. The repertoire consists of a few million clones, with about 92% occurring once and the leading ten covering under 0.45%. The sample comprised naive CD4+ T cells from PBMCs. Specified subset: CD45RA+ positively selected. The receptors were gathered from a man between 18 and 35 years old in good health. Some clones in this sample may be carry-over from other donors' samples.

The chain carries TRBV2 and TRBJ2-1, with D hard to call. The V gene lost 5 bases and the J gene lost 6 bases, with 8 bases spanning the gap. Germline V gene sequence: CDR1 SNHLY, CDR2 FYNNEI. The CDR3 is 12 residues long. CDR3 region: CASSSSFNEQFF. The DNA of the CDR3 is TGTGCCAGCAGTAGTAGTTTCAATGAGCAGTTCTTC.

The chain combines TRBV5-1 with TRBJ1-1; the D is unclear. The CDR3 length is 16 residues. The germline V gene encodes CDR1 SGHRS and CDR2 YFSETQ. With 4 bases removed from V and 5 bases from J, the gap between germline ends came to 21 bases. CDR3 amino acids: CASSPGSTAPKTEAFF. The CDR3 DNA is TGCGCCAGCAGCCCCGGAAGTACAGCCCCGAAGACTGAAGCTTTCTTT.

V gene TRBV5-1 combines with J gene TRBJ2-2, with TRBD2 identical over 11 bases. The junction had 4 bases not matched to a gene; V was cut back by 0 bases and J by 0 bases. In germline, CDR1 is SGHRS, CDR2 YFSETQ. The CDR3 has 18 amino acids. The chain's CDR3 is CASSLALAGGTNTGELFF. CDR3 nucleotide sequence: TGCGCCAGCAGCTTGGCCCTAGCGGGAGGCACGAACACCGGGGAGCTGTTTTTT. Combining the CDR3 with reference TRBV5-1 and TRBJ2-2 gives the whole variable domain KAGVTQTPRYLIKTRGQQVTLSCSPISGHRSVSWYQQTPGQGLQFLFEYFSETQRNKGNFPGRFSGRQFSNSRSEMNVSTLELGDSALYLCASSLALAGGTNTGELFFGEGSRLTVL.

The chain has TRBV6-6 and TRBJ1-4, with TRBD1 as a possible D gene (6 bases). CDR3 length: 14 residues. CDR1 MNHNY and CDR2 SVGAGI come from the germline V gene (reference sequence). V shed 5 bases and J shed 6 bases, with 13 bases lying between them. The CDR3 loop is CASSPGAMYEKLFF. In nucleotides, the CDR3 is TGTGCCAGCAGTCCAGGGGCTATGTATGAAAAACTGTTTTTT.

Remarks on this clone: Mismatch with germline at one junction end may stem from a read error. V and J are TRBV19 and TRBJ1-1, with D uncertain. The CDR3 sequence is 14 residues long. Germline CDR1 and CDR2: LNHDA and SQIVND (reference sequence). The chain's CDR3 is CASSIDRPNAEAFF. The DNA of the CDR3 is TGTGCCAGTAGTATAGACAGGCCGAACGCTGAAGCTTTCTTT.

The rearrangement joins TRBV28 to TRBJ1-3, with D unresolved. Trimming left V 1 base short and J 2 bases short, with 12 bases between. This CDR3 contains 16 residues. Germline values: CDR1 MDHEN, CDR2 SYDVKM. The CDR3 loop reads CASSLSGILPGNTIYF. CDR3 in DNA: TGTGCCAGCAGTTTATCAGGAATCCTCCCTGGAAACACCATATATTTT.

This rearrangement joins TRBV15 to TRBJ2-7; possibly TRBD1 or TRBD2 for D (6 bases each). The length of the CDR3 is 16 residues. Trimming took off 1 base at V and 7 bases at J, with 20 bases between the two ends. CDR1 is LNHNV and CDR2 is YYDKDF in the germline V gene (reference sequence). CDR3 loop: CATSRVRGQGSVEQYF. The DNA for the CDR3 is TGTGCCACCAGCAGAGTCCGGGGGCAGGGTTCGGTTGAGCAGTACTTC. Variable domain in full (rest from reference TRBV15 and TRBJ2-7): DAMVIQNPRYQVTQFGKPVTLSCSQTLNHNVMYWYQQKSSQAPKLLFHYYDKDFNNEADTPDNFQSRRPNTSFCFLDIRSPGLGDTAMYLCATSRVRGQGSVEQYFGPGTRLTVT.

This chain connects TRBV28 to TRBJ1-4; a weak D match, TRBD1 (5 bases). V gave up 5 bases and J gave up 8 bases, with 18 bases separating them. CDR3 length: 15 amino acids. Germline V CDR1 and CDR2: MDHEN, SYDVKM. The CDR3 bases are TGTGCCAGCAGTCCGCATGGGCCGGGGGTGGAAAAACTGTTTTTT. Residues: CASSPHGPGVEKLFF.

This chain connects TRBV7-2 to TRBJ2-7, with D unresolved. The CDR3 runs to 13 residues. Trimming shortened V by 3 bases and J by 5 bases, and 11 bases separated the two germline ends. Germline assignment: CDR1 SGHTA and CDR2 FQGNSA. Here the CDR3 DNA reads TGTGCCAGCAGCTTGGTGACATTCAACGAGCAGTACTTC. Amino acids: CASSLVTFNEQYF. The complete variable domain, with remaining parts taken from reference TRBV7-2 and TRBJ2-7, reads GAGVSQSPSNKVTEKGKDVELRCDPISGHTALYWYRQSLGQGLEFLIYFQGNSAPDKSGLPSDRFSAERTGGSVSTLTIQRTQQEDSAVYLCASSLVTFNEQYFGPGTRLTVT.

This rearrangement joins TRBV7-3 to TRBJ1-3; D unresolved. Trimming pared 5 bases from V and 4 bases from J, leaving 12 bases between. This CDR3 is 14 amino acids long. Germline lookup yields CDR1 SGHTA and CDR2 FQGTGA. CDR3 protein: CASSRLTGGNTIYF. Here the CDR3 DNA reads TGTGCCAGCAGCCGTCTGACGGGAGGAAACACCATATATTTT.

The chain has TRBV4-1 and TRBJ2-1, with TRBD2 matching 12 bases. With 4 bases clipped from V and 7 bases from J, the junction kept 5 bases outside the gene matches. The V gene's germline CDR1 is MGHRA and CDR2 YSYEKL. The CDR3 sequence is 15 residues long. Here the CDR3 reads CASSPRTSGINEQFF. The CDR3, as DNA: TGCGCCAGCAGCCCGAGGACTAGCGGGATTAATGAGCAGTTCTTC.

This rearrangement joins TRBV5-1 to TRBJ1-1; 9 positions agree with TRBD1. V lost 3 bases and J lost 5; bases outside the gene matches: 11. CDR3 length: 16 residues. CDR1 and CDR2 from the germline V gene are SGHRS and YFSETQ. The CDR3 bases are TGCGCCAGCAGCTCGATAACAGGGGGCGCGATGACTGAAGCTTTCTTT. Residues: CASSSITGGAMTEAFF.

This chain links TRBV7-3 with TRBJ2-5; D is possibly TRBD2 (5 bases). The germline V gene has CDR1 SGHTA and CDR2 FQGTGA. This CDR3 has 14 residues. Deletions cut 5 bases from V and 7 bases from J, with 17 bases between. In nucleotides, the CDR3 is TGTGCCAGCAGCGCCTCAGCCGGGATCGGGACCCAGTACTTC. This encodes CASSASAGIGTQYF.

The genes are TRBV19 and TRBJ2-3, with 7 bases aligning to TRBD1. V lost 5 bases, J lost 2 bases, and 13 bases stayed unmatched. Germline V lookup: CDR1 LNHDA, CDR2 SQIVND (reference sequence). CDR3 length: 17 amino acids. CDR3 nucleotides: TGTGCCAGTAGTCCGAGACAGGGCAGTTTCATCACAGATACGCAGTATTTT. This translates into CASSPRQGSFITDTQYF.

The chain has TRBV15 and TRBJ2-5; D gene uncertain. Germline lookup yields CDR1 LNHNV and CDR2 YYDKDF (reference sequence). Trimming took 8 bases from V and 5 from J, leaving 3 bases between them. This CDR3 comprises 9 residues. CDR3 loop: CATGETQYF. DNA of the CDR3: TGTGCCACCGGGGAGACCCAGTACTTC.

The chain carries TRBV28 and TRBJ1-4; 10 positions match TRBD1. The CDR3 has 14 amino acids. From germline, CDR1 is MDHEN and CDR2 SYDVKM. Unmatched junction bases numbered 6, after V lost 6 bases and J lost 8 bases. This CDR3 is CASRTGTGVEKLFF. The CDR3 DNA reads as TGTGCCAGCAGGACCGGGACAGGGGTGGAAAAACTGTTTTTT.